A few counts support the clone carrying this TCR beta chain. Using its own MiXCR run on the 5' RACE reads, TCRdb lists one record per CDR3 protein. The data contain about 280,000 distinct CDR3 sequences, 8% to 9% of them singletons. The sample comes from a study of identical twins. CDR3 length: 16 residues. V shed 0 bases and J 8 bases; nucleotides not matched to a gene: 5. The V gene's germline CDR1 is ENHRY and CDR2 SYGVKD. These data were also reused for a study on yellow fever vaccine responses in identical twins.

The TCR comes from a woman in her late teens or twenties in good health. What was sequenced was memory (CD45RO+) T cells sorted from blood. The J gene is TRBJ2-1, the V gene TRBV10-3; 12 nucleotides agree with TRBD2. The CDR3 region is CAISESRTSGIHEQFF. The CDR3 nucleotides are TGTGCCATCAGTGAGTCGCGGACTAGCGGGATCCATGAGCAGTTCTTC.